The 20 T cell receptor beta chains presented below share a single source sample, sequenced in a study of memory CD4+ T cells and cytomegalovirus serostatus. Profiling relied on immunoSEQ multiplex PCR, and the TCRdb table lists in-frame clones only, not all of them. The sample has fewer than 75,000 clones, roughly 80% seen once; the top ten hold around 0.83%. Single viable CD3+CD4+CD8-CD45RO+ cells were sorted as the memory CD4+ T cells. What was sequenced was memory CD4+ T cells from blood. All receptors derive from an adult in good health and CMV-seronegative.

The genes are TRBV2 and TRBJ2-5; a weak D match, TRBD1 (5 bases). Germline assignment: CDR1 SNHLY and CDR2 FYNNEI. The CDR3 runs to 14 residues. V was pared by 2 bases and J by 2 bases, with 9 bases between. The CDR3 DNA is TGTGCCAGCAGTGAACAGGGCCGGCAAGAGACCCAGTACTTC. Its protein is CASSEQGRQETQYF. Full variable domain (missing parts from reference TRBV2 and TRBJ2-5): EPEVTQTPSHQVTQMGQEVILRCVPISNHLYFYWYRQILGQKVEFLVSFYNNEISEKSEIFDDQFSVERPDGSNFTLKIRSTKLEDSAMYFCASSEQGRQETQYFGPGTRLLVL.

The gene calls are TRBV27 and TRBJ2-7; 7 bases are a match to TRBD2. Trimming removed 5 bases from V and 3 bases from J; junction bases left unmatched: 10. The CDR3 runs to 15 residues. Germline values: CDR1 MNHEY, CDR2 SMNVEV (reference sequence). CDR3 in DNA: TGTGCCAGCAGTCCCTTGACTAGCACCAGCTACGAGCAGTACTTC. Its protein product is CASSPLTSTSYEQYF.

This chain joins TRBV21-1 and TRBJ2-5; TRBD1, the table's D call, lacks a check against the DNA. TRBV21-1 is reported as a pseudogene. The CDR3 totals 17 residues. In nucleotides, the CDR3 is TGTGCCAGCAGCAAGGCCTCGTGCCCCAGGGCCCTAGAGACCCAGTACTTC. Amino acids: CASSKASCPRALETQYF.

V usage is TRBV5-4 and J usage is TRBJ2-2, with a possible D match to TRBD1 (8 bases). The CDR3 has 16 residues. V dropped 2 bases and J dropped 6 bases, with 17 bases sitting between them. CDR1 and CDR2 from the germline V gene are SGHNT and YYREEE (reference sequence). This CDR3 reads CASSLGAGQAPGELFF. The CDR3 nucleotides read TGTGCCAGCAGCTTAGGAGCGGGACAGGCCCCCGGGGAGCTGTTTTTT. The entire variable domain, with the rest obtained from reference TRBV5-4 and TRBJ2-2, is as follows: ETGVTQSPTHLIKTRGQQVTLRCSSQSGHNTVSWYQQALGQGPQFIFQYYREEENGRGNFPPRFSGLQFPNYSSELNVNALELDDSALYLCASSLGAGQAPGELFFGEGSRLTVL.

V gene TRBV4-2 combines with J gene TRBJ1-1; 8 bases fit TRBD1. There are 12 residues in the CDR3. Germline V gene lookup returns CDR1 LGHNA and CDR2 YNFKEQ. V shed 5 bases, J shed 11 bases, and the junction held 7 bases outside the gene matches. CDR3 sequence reads: CASSYRQGRAFF. The CDR3 coding sequence is TGTGCCAGCAGCTACAGACAGGGGAGGGCTTTCTTT.

The gene calls are TRBV2 and TRBJ2-7, with a tentative D call TRBD1 (6 bases). The CDR3 covers 14 residues. With 7 bases removed from V and 3 bases from J, the gap between germline ends came to 16 bases. Per the germline V gene, CDR1 is SNHLY and CDR2 is FYNNEI. CDR3 residues: CASKIDRIDYEQYF. DNA of the CDR3: TGTGCCAGCAAAATTGACAGGATTGACTACGAGCAGTACTTC.

The V and J genes are TRBV18 and TRBJ2-1; the match to TRBD2 covers 11 bases. The germline V gene encodes CDR1 KGHSH and CDR2 LQKENI. V was clipped by 5 bases and J by 4 bases; unmatched bases: 4. The CDR3 totals 15 residues. This chain's CDR3 is CASSETSGRYNEQFF. The CDR3 bases are TGTGCCAGCTCAGAAACTAGCGGGAGATACAATGAGCAGTTCTTC.

The genes are TRBV30 and TRBJ2-5; maybe TRBD2 (5 bases). This CDR3 comprises 13 residues. Germline loops: CDR1 GTSNPN, CDR2 SVGIG (reference sequence). V dropped 5 bases and J dropped 2 bases, with 12 bases sitting between them. The CDR3 spells CAWESRGQETQYF. The DNA of the CDR3 is TGTGCCTGGGAGTCTCGGGGACAAGAGACCCAGTACTTC.

This chain uses TRBV11-2 with TRBJ1-5, with 8 bases aligning to TRBD1. The germline gives CDR1 SGHAT, CDR2 FQNNGV. The V gene end was trimmed by 5 bases and the J gene end by 4 bases; junction bases not matched to a gene: 7. This CDR3 region has 15 residues. The DNA of the CDR3 is TGTGCCAGCAGCCCCGGGACAGGAGGAAATCAGCCCCAGCATTTT. It encodes CASSPGTGGNQPQHF.

CDR3 region: CASRARMGQGVTGELFF. DNA for the CDR3: TGCGCCAGCAGGGCTCGGATGGGACAGGGGGTCACCGGGGAGCTGTTTTTT. The chain combines TRBV5-1 with TRBJ2-2, with TRBD1 matching 11 bases. The trim removed 5 bases at V and 4 bases at J, leaving 10 bases unmatched. Germline lookup yields CDR1 SGHRS and CDR2 YFSETQ. The CDR3 runs to 17 residues. Looking up the rest from reference TRBV5-1 and TRBJ2-2 gives the full variable domain: KAGVTQTPRYLIKTRGQQVTLSCSPISGHRSVSWYQQTPGQGLQFLFEYFSETQRNKGNFPGRFSGRQFSNSRSEMNVSTLELGDSALYLCASRARMGQGVTGELFFGEGSRLTVL.

The chain is built from TRBV7-9 and TRBJ2-1; no clear D. Germline lookup yields CDR1 SEHNR and CDR2 FQNEAQ (reference sequence). The V end was cut by 7 bases, the J end by 9 bases, with 10 bases between. The CDR3 runs to 11 residues. The CDR3 DNA follows: TGTGCCAGCACCACGGAAGTTGAGCAGTTCTTC. Residues: CASTTEVEQFF.

The V call is TRBV14, the J call TRBJ2-1, with TRBD2 as a possible D gene (6 bases). The germline CDR1 and CDR2 sequences are SGHDN and FVKESK. Between the trimmed V and J ends, which lost 4 bases and 0 bases, there was a span of 16 bases. This CDR3 is built from 17 residues. The CDR3 reads CASSLSPGRGSYNEQFF. As DNA, the CDR3 is TGTGCCAGCAGCCTAAGCCCTGGGCGGGGCTCCTACAATGAGCAGTTCTTC. The complete variable domain, with remaining parts taken from reference TRBV14 and TRBJ2-1, reads EAGVTQFPSHSVIEKGQTVTLRCDPISGHDNLYWYRRVMGKEIKFLLHFVKESKQDESGMPNNRFLAERTGGTYSTLKVQPAELEDSGVYFCASSLSPGRGSYNEQFFGPGTRLTVL.

This clone was counted between two and nine times. The V call is TRBV6-1, the J call TRBJ2-6; D call uncertain. The V gene's germline CDR1 is MNHNS and CDR2 SASEGT. This CDR3 contains 16 residues. V was trimmed by 4 bases and J by 0 bases, leaving 10 bases between them. CDR3 nucleotide sequence: TGTGCCAGCAGTGGAGTCGGTAACTCTGGGGCCAACGTCCTGACTTTC. Encoded protein: CASSGVGNSGANVLTF.

CDR3 region: CAISESKGGYKYF. The DNA for the CDR3 is TGTGCCATCAGTGAGTCCAAGGGGGGGTACAAGTACTTC. The rearrangement joins TRBV10-3 to TRBJ2-7, with D possibly TRBD2 on 7 matching bases. The germline V gene has CDR1 ENHRY and CDR2 SYGVKD. This CDR3 has 13 residues. V lost 0 bases, J lost 11 bases, and 14 bases lay in between.

The V call is TRBV10-3, the J call TRBJ1-1; no definite D call. The germline CDR1 and CDR2 sequences are ENHRY and SYGVKD. V was cut by 0 bases and J by 2 bases, with 10 bases left in between. The CDR3 has 15 amino acids. Here the CDR3 reads CAISESSNRNTEAFF. For the CDR3, the DNA is TGTGCCATCAGTGAGTCGTCTAACCGTAACACTGAAGCTTTCTTT.

The genes are TRBV4-2 and TRBJ2-7; TRBD2 aligns across 12 bases. Germline loops: CDR1 LGHNA, CDR2 YNFKEQ. Losses at the gene ends were 0 bases for V and 11 bases for J; bases not matched to a gene: 11. The CDR3 has 16 amino acids. CDR3 coding DNA: TGTGCCAGCAGCCAAGACCCCACTAGCGGGGGGCGGAGGGAGTACTTC. Protein product: CASSQDPTSGGRREYF.

The chain is built from TRBV4-2 and TRBJ1-5, with D unresolved. Trimming cost V 0 bases and J 7 bases, with 4 bases left between them. This CDR3 has 12 amino acids. Germline lookup yields CDR1 LGHNA and CDR2 YNFKEQ. The CDR3 region has the DNA TGTGCCAGCAGCCAAGAGGGGCAGCCCCAGCATTTT. Encoded protein: CASSQEGQPQHF.

This clone appeared a single time. The rearrangement links TRBV21-1 to TRBJ1-1; the D segment call TRBD1 is taken from the table without a DNA check. TRBV21-1 is shown as a pseudogene. The length of the CDR3 is 15 residues. The CDR3 sequence: CASSQGTGENTEAFF. For the CDR3, the DNA is TGTGCCAGCAGCCAAGGGACAGGGGAGAACACTGAAGCTTTCTTT.

The genes are TRBV5-1 and TRBJ2-5; 13 bases match TRBD2. V was pared by 0 bases and J by 4 bases, with 3 bases of the junction left unmatched. The CDR3 is 16 residues long. Germline-derived CDR1 and CDR2 are SGHRS and YFSETQ. The CDR3 spells CASSLARTSGGETQYF. The CDR3, as DNA: TGCGCCAGCAGCTTGGCCCGGACTAGCGGGGGAGAGACCCAGTACTTC.

This sequence joins TRBV30 and TRBJ1-3; no clear D. V was shortened by 7 bases and J by 4 bases, with 23 bases between the two germline ends. Germline CDR1 and CDR2: GTSNPN and SVGIG (reference sequence). The CDR3 is 16 residues long. CDR3 sequence: CALTLPWIRRGNTIYF. The CDR3 nucleotides read TGTGCCTTAACTTTGCCCTGGATACGCCGGGGAAACACCATATATTTT.